This TCR beta chain was recovered during a study of CXCR3-negative and CXCR3-positive naive CD8 T cells. General study results and limits: Naive CXCR3-positive cells had TRB CDR3s more hydrophobic than those of CXCR3-negative naive cells.

5' RACE with UMI labels generated the TRB cDNA libraries. No DNA is given; TCRdb re-called the 5' RACE reads and lists each CDR3 protein once. The table lists 150,000 to 180,000 distinct CDR3 sequences, with approximately 0.51% in the top ten. The sorter processed each CD8+ T cell subset in triplicate at some 300,000 cells apiece. Among CD8+ T cells, naive ones were CD45RO-CCR7+CD27+CD95-. For this clonotype: What it binds is unknown.

The CDR3 has 15 residues. CDR1 is SGHVS, CDR2 FQNEAQ, per germline. The chain uses TRBV7-8 and TRBJ1-1; lacking DNA, the TRBD1 call made by TCRdb goes unchecked. The sequenced sample was naive CXCR3+ CD8+ T cells from blood. This sample's subset: CD45RO-CCR7+CD27+CD95- naive CD8+ T cells expressing CXCR3 (TNR3+). This receptor was taken from a human donor in good health. Some clones in this sample may be carry-over from other donors' samples. The CDR3 loop reads CASSLKGQPNTEAFF.